Included here is one TCR beta chain sequence, with context. TCRdb keeps only in-frame clones here, not all; method: immunoSEQ multiplex PCR. The data hold about 150,000 clones, with roughly 85% observed a single time. Each participant's cohort was designated according to participant-reported clinical history. CDR1 is ENHRY, CDR2 SYGVKD, per germline. CDR3 size: 12 residues. V was shortened by 2 bases and J by 5 bases, with 6 bases between the two germline ends. This specimen comes from a study of blood T cell repertoires in COVID-19. Across the study: PBMCs, B-cell-depleted T cells, or T cells provided the cDNA or gDNA that made up the material.

The rearrangement links TRBV10-3 to TRBJ2-5; D remains unclear. This clonotype was sampled from a woman aged 70-85 years in a cohort exposed to, infected with or recovered from COVID-19 (not recorded which). The material sequenced was PBMCs or T cells enriched from blood (not recorded which). CDR3 sequence reads: CAISETEETQYF. The CDR3 DNA follows: TGTGCCATCAGTGAGACGGAGGAGACCCAGTACTTC.